This entry is about one TCR beta chain. This sample stems from a study of blood T cell repertoires in COVID-19. Using immunoSEQ multiplex PCR, the repertoire was profiled, and TCRdb retains in-frame clones only, with some absent. The sample contains some 50,000 clones, around 87% of which appear only once. The CDR3 runs to 18 residues. J lost 4 bases, V lost 4 bases, and 13 bases had no gene match. In germline, CDR1 is SGHTA, CDR2 FQGNSA. The chain joins TRBV7-2 to TRBJ2-7, with TRBD2 matching over 13 bases. Sequenced input: peripheral blood. The TCR sequence derives from a man aged 35 to 55 with active COVID-19. The CDR3 nucleotides read TGTGCCAGCAGCTCTCCCCGGCGGACTAGCGGGAGTCGGTACGAGCAGTACTTC. Protein product: CASSSPRRTSGSRYEQYF.